This T cell receptor (beta chain) stems from a study of immune evolution from preneoplasia to lung adenocarcinoma. TCRdb's copy holds only in-frame clones and misses some; the assay was immunoSEQ multiplex PCR. In the table there are about 10,000 clones, almost 90% of which are singletons. Sequenced: FFPE invasive lung adenocarcinoma tissue. This sequence was found in a person aged 65-85 years with invasive lung adenocarcinoma.

The CDR3 here is CAWSLGIRGGAFF. For the CDR3, the DNA is TGTGCCTGGAGTCTGGGGATTCGGGGGGGAGCTTTCTTT. V is TRBV30 and J is TRBJ1-1; a possible D gene is TRBD1 (5 bases). The CDR3 has 13 amino acids. Per the germline V gene, CDR1 is GTSNPN and CDR2 is SVGIG (reference sequence). V dropped 2 bases and J dropped 10 bases, with 17 bases sitting between them. Looking up the rest from reference TRBV30 and TRBJ1-1 gives the full variable domain: SQTIHQWPATLVQPVGSPLSLECTVEGTSNPNLYWYRQAAGRGLQLLFYSVGIGQISSEVPQNLSASRPQDRQFILSSKKLLLSDSGFYLCAWSLGIRGGAFFGQGTRLTVV.